This TCR beta chain was obtained from a study of T cell responses to AZD1222 COVID-19 vaccine. Points from the study as a whole: Spike-specific TCRs gained breadth and depth after people received two AZD1222 doses. Females outnumbered males among donors, who were mostly white British; clonal diversity was possibly underestimated. Mapped onto spike, vaccine-associated CD4 TCRs spanned it and were dominant at 160-218 and 743-854.

On this clone itself: Antigen specificity is unknown.

Libraries were prepared by immunoSEQ multiplex PCR; TCRdb keeps only in-frame clonotypes and omits some of them. The table has about 130,000 clones, approximately 85% seen once. CDR1 and CDR2 (germline): MGHDK, SYGVNS. The ends were cut back, 6 bases at V and 4 bases at J, with 6 bases in the middle. The CDR3 has 11 residues. Sequenced material: peripheral blood, taken 28 days after the second AZD1222 dose. The receptor was derived from an adult who received the AZD1222 COVID-19 vaccine. The chain couples TRBV25-1 to TRBJ2-5; D gene uncertain. The CDR3 coding sequence is TGTGCCAGCAGCGAGTCAGAGACCCAGTACTTC. This codes for CASSESETQYF.